The 25 T cell receptor beta chains in this list originate from one sample, sequenced in a study of Tregs in tolerant kidney transplant recipients (dated by TCRdb to 2018 to 2020). The library was built by means of the immunoSEQ multiplex PCR assay. In its TCRdb copy, this immuneACCESS table keeps in-frame sequences only and misses some clones. Where compared with another copy, unresolved V genes explain less than half of these, and the others have no known cause. This sample's table lists about 30,000 clones. The biggest ten clones account for 13% to 15% of the sample. The sample's time point label, in plain terms: blood sample drawn before combined kidney and bone marrow transplant. The sample here was CD8+ T cells from blood, taken before the transplant. The receptor set was obtained from a human donor who received a combined kidney and bone marrow transplant.

The part of the CDR3 DNA that was read is TGCAGTGCTAGAGATCTAGCGTTTGGGGCCAACGTC. This codes for CSARDLAFGANV. The entire CDR3 protein is CSARDLAFGANVLTF. The chain combines TRBV20-1 with TRBJ2-6; tentative D call: TRBD2 (6 bases). From the germline J gene comes the end of the CDR3, since the read stops 3 residues before it. CDR1 is DFQATT, CDR2 SNEGSKA, per germline (reference sequence). V lost 0 bases, J lost 3 bases, and 9 bases lay in between. This CDR3 is 15 amino acids long.

Details on this clone: Compared with germline, one end of the junction differs, possibly owing to a read error. The DNA ends 3 residues before the CDR3 does, and the rest of the CDR3 is filled in from the germline J gene. The V call is TRBV20-1, the J call TRBJ1-1; 7 bases are a match to TRBD1. Germline V CDR1 and CDR2: DFQATT, SNEGSKA (reference sequence). The CDR3 consists of 14 residues. The CDR3 spells CSAPGGFVNPEAFF. The part of the CDR3 DNA that was read is TGCAGTGCTCCAGGGGGGTTTGTGAACCCTGAA.

As for this clone: The read comes to an end 3 residues before the CDR3 does, leaving the germline J gene to fill in the end. V and J are TRBV27 and TRBJ2-1; possible D gene TRBD1, 7 bases. The CDR3 has 17 residues. V lost 6 bases to trimming and J lost 7 bases, with 25 bases between them. Germline V CDR1 and CDR2: MNHEY, SMNVEV (reference sequence). The covered CDR3 bases are TGTGCCAGCAGCCTAAGGGTTTCAGGGGGGAGAGTGAATGAG. Protein: CASSLRVSGGRVNE. The CDR3 in full is CASSLRVSGGRVNEQFF.

The CDR3 DNA, read in part, is TGTGCCAGCTCACCCACTAGCGGGAACAATGAG. Its translation is CASSPTSGNNE. In full, the CDR3 is CASSPTSGNNEQFF. The rearrangement uses TRBV18 and TRBJ2-1; TRBD2 matches at 10 bases. The sequenced fragment ends 3 residues before the CDR3 boundary, so the rest is inferred from the germline J gene. The CDR3 runs 14 residues. From germline, CDR1 is KGHSH and CDR2 LQKENI. J gave up 5 bases and V 3 bases, and 1 base lay outside the gene matches. The full variable domain, rest sourced from reference TRBV18 and TRBJ2-1, is NAGVMQNPRHLVRRRGQEARLRCSPMKGHSHVYWYRQLPEEGLKFMVYLQKENIIDESGMPKERFSAEFPKEGPSILRIQQVVRGDSAAYFCASSPTSGNNEQFFGPGTRLTVL.

Regarding this clone: Germline and junction disagree at one end, which may indicate a read error. The sequenced fragment ends 3 residues before the CDR3 boundary, so the rest is inferred from the germline J gene. The rearrangement links TRBV4-2 to TRBJ2-5; TRBD2 agrees at 12 bases. The CDR3 loop spans 18 amino acids. Germline V gene sequence: CDR1 LGHNA, CDR2 YNFKEQ. The CDR3 is CASSQEILLAGGQETQYF. CDR3 DNA (partial): TGCGCCAGCAGCCAAGAGATCCTACTAGCGGGAGGCCAAGAGACC.

As to this clone: The CDR3 end falls 3 residues outside the read, so it is completed with the germline J gene. V and J are TRBV20-1 and TRBJ2-7; 11 bases line up with TRBD2. Germline CDR1 is DFQATT and CDR2 is SNEGSKA (reference sequence). The CDR3 length is 14 residues. J lost 2 bases, V lost 4 bases, and 4 bases had no gene match. The DNA read from the CDR3 is TGCAGTGCTACTGCTAGCGGGAGGACCTACGAG. Its protein is CSATASGRTYE. The whole CDR3 is CSATASGRTYEQYF.

Of note for this clone: The read stops 3 residues short of the end of the CDR3; the missing end is completed from the germline J gene. V is TRBV20-1 and J is TRBJ2-2; 10 nucleotides match TRBD2. This CDR3 contains 15 residues. Losses at the gene ends were 1 base for V and 3 bases for J; bases not matched to a gene: 2. Germline assignment: CDR1 DFQATT and CDR2 SNEGSKA (reference sequence). The CDR3 loop is CSARGLAGYTGELFF. The part of the CDR3 DNA that was read is TGCAGTGCTAGAGGACTAGCGGGCTACACCGGGGAG.

The sequenced CDR3 bases are TGTGCCAGCAGCTTATACCCTGGGCTGTACAATGAG. Translating it yields CASSLYPGLYNE. The full CDR3 protein reads CASSLYPGLYNEQFF. V and J are TRBV7-6 and TRBJ2-1; D remains ambiguous. The CDR3 goes on 3 residues after the read ends, and that part is filled in from the germline J gene. CDR1 and CDR2 (germline): SGHVS, FNYEAQ. Trimming stripped 2 bases from V and 4 bases from J, with 12 bases between. The CDR3 runs to 15 residues.

A note on this clone: The CDR3 goes on 3 residues after the read ends, and that part is filled in from the germline J gene. The rearrangement joins TRBV20-1 to TRBJ2-1, with 8 bases that match TRBD1. V shed 2 bases and J 8 bases; nucleotides not matched to a gene: 11. This CDR3 contains 15 residues. Germline CDR1 is DFQATT and CDR2 is SNEGSKA (reference sequence). The sequenced part of the CDR3 DNA is TGCAGTGCTAGATCAAGGGCCAGGGGGCTGTATGAG. Translation: CSARSRARGLYE. The whole CDR3 sequence is CSARSRARGLYEQFF.

The part of the CDR3 DNA that was read is TGCAGTGCTAGAGATCTCAGGACAGGGGGCTTTCGCGAG. Translation: CSARDLRTGGFRE. The whole CDR3 region reads CSARDLRTGGFREQYF. The V gene is TRBV20-1, the J gene TRBJ2-7; 11 bases line up with TRBD1. Coverage ceases 3 residues before the CDR3 finishes, and the germline J gene fills in the end. This CDR3 spans 16 amino acids. The germline V gene encodes CDR1 DFQATT and CDR2 SNEGSKA (reference sequence). The junction had 10 bases not matched to a gene; V was cut back by 0 bases and J by 6 bases.

As concerns this clone: Coverage ceases 3 residues before the CDR3 finishes, and the germline J gene fills in the end. V usage is TRBV19 and J usage is TRBJ2-1; a weak D match, TRBD1 (5 bases). V lost 9 bases, J lost 7 bases, and 13 bases lay in between. This CDR3 comprises 12 residues. In germline, CDR1 is LNHDA, CDR2 SQIVND (reference sequence). CDR3 sequence reads: CASGHMYNEQFF. Incomplete CDR3 DNA: TGTGCCAGCGGACATATGTATAATGAG.

Points on this clone: The CDR3 extends 3 residues past the end of the read, so its final part is completed from the germline J gene. The chain recombines TRBV7-9 with TRBJ1-5, with 7 bases identical to TRBD1. Per the germline V gene, CDR1 is SEHNR and CDR2 is FQNEAQ (reference sequence). This CDR3 has 14 residues. Trimming took 1 base from V and 5 from J; bases not matched to a gene: 2. The CDR3 protein is CASSLGQGDQPQHF. CDR3 DNA, as far as it was read: TGTGCCAGCAGCTTAGGGCAGGGGGATCAGCCC.

On this clone: With the read ending 3 residues before the CDR3 end, the germline J gene is used to fill in that end. V and J are TRBV29-1 and TRBJ1-1; D is unresolved. Germline V gene sequence: CDR1 SQVTM, CDR2 ANQGSEA. V gave up 1 base and J gave up 7 bases, with 7 bases separating them. CDR3 length: 11 amino acids. The CDR3 DNA, read in part, is TGCAGCGTTGAAGGATCCAGTGAA. It is translated as CSVEGSSE. The whole CDR3 protein is CSVEGSSEAFF.

With respect to this clone: The read terminates 3 residues before the CDR3 end, so the remaining end is supplied by the germline J gene. The chain carries TRBV29-1 and TRBJ2-7, with 9 positions matching TRBD2. Looked up from germline, CDR1 is SQVTM and CDR2 is ANQGSEA. CDR3 size: 13 residues. Trimming at V came to 5 bases and at J to 6 bases, leaving 8 bases not matched to a gene. Here the CDR3 reads CSVRREGPGEQYF. Partial CDR3 DNA: TGCAGCGTTAGGCGGGAGGGCCCTGGCGAG.

Regarding this clone: The missing CDR3 end, 3 residues past where the read stops, is filled in from the germline J gene. V is TRBV5-4 and J is TRBJ1-2; 9 bases agree with TRBD1. Germline values: CDR1 SGHNT, CDR2 YYREEE (reference sequence). J was trimmed by 6 bases and V by 4 bases; bases with no gene match: 7. This CDR3 has 14 amino acids. The CDR3 here is CASSGGTGRDGYTF. Partial CDR3 DNA: TGTGCCAGCAGCGGGGGGACAGGGAGGGATGGC.

On this clone itself: The CDR3 is cut off 3 residues early in the read; its end comes from the germline J gene. The chain couples TRBV5-1 to TRBJ2-3, with D unclear. This CDR3 has 15 residues. Trimming pared 7 bases from V and 2 bases from J, leaving 17 bases between. Germline CDR1 and CDR2: SGHRS and YFSETQ. The CDR3: CASSNHYSDTDTQYF. Incomplete CDR3 DNA: TGCGCCAGCTCCAACCATTACAGTGACACAGATACG.

For this clone: The CDR3 end lies 3 residues beyond the end of the read and is filled in from the germline J gene. The rearrangement uses TRBV5-6 and TRBJ2-5; 7 nucleotides match TRBD1. With 0 bases clipped from V and 5 bases from J, the junction kept 4 bases outside the gene matches. This CDR3 comprises 14 residues. Germline V CDR1 and CDR2: SGHDT, YYEEEE. Here the CDR3 reads CASSLGGGRETQYF. Partial CDR3 DNA: TGTGCCAGCAGCTTGGGAGGGGGCAGGGAGACC.

As for this clone: The CDR3 end is not reached by the read, which stops 3 residues before it; the germline J gene fills it in. The chain couples TRBV2 to TRBJ1-1; D is uncertain. CDR3 length: 14 amino acids. The V and J ends lost 3 bases and 3 bases respectively, with 11 bases between them. Germline V gene sequence: CDR1 SNHLY, CDR2 FYNNEI. CDR3: CASSDLQAYTEAFF. The DNA read from the CDR3 is TGTGCCAGCAGTGACCTCCAGGCTTACACTGAA.

On this clone itself: With the read ending 3 residues before the CDR3 end, the germline J gene is used to fill in that end. The chain is built from TRBV11-2 and TRBJ1-1; 7 bases match TRBD1. Losses at the gene ends were 5 bases for V and 6 bases for J; bases not matched to a gene: 9. CDR1 SGHAT and CDR2 FQNNGV come from the germline V gene. The CDR3 runs to 14 residues. CDR3 sequence reads: CASSPPDRVSEAFF. Incomplete CDR3 DNA: TGTGCCAGCAGCCCACCCGACAGGGTCTCTGAA. The whole variable domain, remainder taken from reference TRBV11-2 and TRBJ1-1, is EAGVAQSPRYKIIEKRQSVAFWCNPISGHATLYWYQQILGQGPKLLIQFQNNGVVDDSQLPKDRFSAERLKGVDSTLKIQPAKLEDSAVYLCASSPPDRVSEAFFGQGTRLTVV.

In regard to this clone: The DNA ends 3 residues before the CDR3 does, and the rest of the CDR3 is filled in from the germline J gene. The V call is TRBV19, the J call TRBJ1-5; D ambiguous. Trimming removed 6 bases at V and 5 bases at J, with 11 bases between. The CDR3 is made up of 13 amino acids. The germline V gene encodes CDR1 LNHDA and CDR2 SQIVND (reference sequence). CDR3 in amino acids: CASSILLHQPQHF. CDR3 DNA, as far as it was read: TGTGCCAGTAGCATCCTCCTACATCAGCCC.

A word on this clone: The read terminates 3 residues before the CDR3 end, so the remaining end is supplied by the germline J gene. V usage is TRBV6-4 and J usage is TRBJ2-7; possibly TRBD1 for D (6 bases). Germline CDR1 reads MRHNA; CDR2 reads SNTAGT. V was shortened by 2 bases and J by 1 base, with 12 bases between the two germline ends. This CDR3 has 15 amino acids. The CDR3 DNA, read in part, is TGTGCCAGCAGTGACCCCCGGACAGTATCCTACGAG. Protein: CASSDPRTVSYE. In full, the CDR3 reads CASSDPRTVSYEQYF.

To note about this clone: The DNA ends 3 residues before the CDR3 does, and the rest of the CDR3 is filled in from the germline J gene. The chain carries TRBV5-5 and TRBJ2-7, with 8 bases fitting TRBD1. Germline V gene data show CDR1 as SGHKS and CDR2 as YYEKEE (reference sequence). Germline trimming cut 1 base from V and 4 bases from J; bases unmatched to any gene: 7. The CDR3 covers 15 residues. CDR3 DNA, as far as it was read: TGTGCCAGCAGCTTGTATCAGACAGGGGATTACGAG. It specifies CASSLYQTGDYE. The full CDR3 protein reads CASSLYQTGDYEQYF.

Of note for this clone: Read data end 3 residues before the CDR3 end; the end is taken from the germline J gene. V and J are TRBV6-2 or TRBV6-3 and TRBJ1-6; D unresolved. V lost 5 bases to trimming and J lost 10 bases, with 12 bases between them. Germline V gene sequence: CDR1 MNHEY, CDR2 SVGEGT. CDR3 length: 13 amino acids. The CDR3 region is CASSQLHGSPLHF. The sequenced part of the CDR3 DNA is TGTGCCAGCAGTCAATTACATGGCTCACCC.

As regards this clone: The read terminates 3 residues ahead of where the CDR3 ends, so the germline J gene completes it. The chain links TRBV7-2 to TRBJ2-2; 9 nucleotides line up with TRBD2. V shed 5 bases, J shed 7 bases, and the junction held 8 bases outside the gene matches. The CDR3 has 15 amino acids. Per germline, CDR1 SGHTA and CDR2 FQGNSA. The CDR3 spells CASSAIAGAVGELFF. The sequenced part of the CDR3 DNA is TGTGCCAGCAGCGCGATAGCGGGAGCGGTCGGGGAG. The variable domain in full, with the rest retrieved from reference TRBV7-2 and TRBJ2-2, is GAGVSQSPSNKVTEKGKDVELRCDPISGHTALYWYRQSLGQGLEFLIYFQGNSAPDKSGLPSDRFSAERTGGSVSTLTIQRTQQEDSAVYLCASSAIAGAVGELFFGEGSRLTVL.

About this clone itself: The observed sequence ends 3 residues before the CDR3 terminus, with the missing tail filled in from the germline J gene. The chain joins TRBV7-9 to TRBJ2-3; no clear D gene. V shed 11 bases and J shed 0 bases, with 9 bases lying between them. CDR1 and CDR2 from the germline V gene are SEHNR and FQNEAQ (reference sequence). The CDR3 sequence is 12 residues long. The sequenced part of the CDR3 DNA is TGTGCCTCAAAGGCCAGCACAGATACG. Residues: CASKASTDT. From start to end, the CDR3 is CASKASTDTQYF.